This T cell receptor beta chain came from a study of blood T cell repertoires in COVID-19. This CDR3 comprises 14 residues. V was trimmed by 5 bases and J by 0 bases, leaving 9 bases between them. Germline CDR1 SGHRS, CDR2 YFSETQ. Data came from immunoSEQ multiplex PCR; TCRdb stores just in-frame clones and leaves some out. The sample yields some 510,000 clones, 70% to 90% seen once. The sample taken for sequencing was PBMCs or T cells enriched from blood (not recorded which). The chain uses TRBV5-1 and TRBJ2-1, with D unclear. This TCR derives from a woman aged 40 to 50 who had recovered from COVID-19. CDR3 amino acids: CASSPYSSYNEQFF. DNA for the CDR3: TGCGCCAGCAGTCCGTACTCCTCCTACAATGAGCAGTTCTTC.